The 14 T cell receptor beta chains presented below share a single source sample, sequenced in a study of neoadjuvant anti-PD-1 for oral cavity cancer. Indicated time point: after neoadjuvant nivolumab, at surgical resection. Data came from immunoSEQ multiplex PCR; TCRdb stores just in-frame clones and leaves some out. The table includes 13,000 or so clones, around 70% detected once. The input for sequencing was PBMCs, taken after nivolumab (anti-PD-1) treatment. The receptors derive from a person aged 40 to 85 with oral cavity squamous cell carcinoma.

The chain combines TRBV27 with TRBJ2-7, with D perhaps given as TRBD1 or TRBD2 (5 bases each). The CDR3 runs 16 residues. The germline V and J ends were trimmed by 6 bases and 0 bases, with 18 bases remaining between them. Germline V CDR1 and CDR2: MNHEY, SMNVEV (reference sequence). The CDR3 DNA is TGTGCCAGCAGCTCTCGGGGCGGTATAAGCTCCTACGAGCAGTACTTC. Translating gives CASSSRGGISSYEQYF.

The chain recombines TRBV7-2 with TRBJ1-4; 8 positions match TRBD1. This CDR3 is 14 amino acids long. Germline V gene data show CDR1 as SGHTA and CDR2 as FQGNSA. Trimming removed 4 bases from V and 8 bases from J; junction bases left unmatched: 6. For the CDR3, the DNA is TGTGCCAGCAGCTCCGGGACAGGTCGGGAAAAACTGTTTTTT. It is translated as CASSSGTGREKLFF.

The chain uses TRBV7-2 and TRBJ1-3; D remains ambiguous. Germline lookup yields CDR1 SGHTA and CDR2 FQGNSA. Trimming left V 2 bases short and J 0 bases short, with 14 bases between. The CDR3 sequence is 17 residues long. The CDR3 nucleotides are TGTGCCAGCAGCTTATATGGCAGAACGATCTCTGGAAACACCATATATTTT. As protein: CASSLYGRTISGNTIYF.

The chain's CDR3 is CSVEGVGAFF. CDR3 in DNA: TGCAGCGTTGAGGGGGTCGGAGCTTTCTTT. J is TRBJ1-1 and V is TRBV29-1; D is possibly TRBD1 (5 bases). This CDR3 is built from 10 residues. V gave up 3 bases and J gave up 10 bases, with 9 bases separating them. The germline V gene encodes CDR1 SQVTM and CDR2 ANQGSEA.

This clone came up a few times. The V call is TRBV11-2, the J call TRBJ2-7, with 13 bases matching TRBD2. Per the germline V gene, CDR1 is SGHAT and CDR2 is FQNNGV. The V segment lost 5 bases and the J segment 5 bases; nucleotides outside the gene matches: 9. This CDR3 has 16 residues. The CDR3 bases are TGTGCCAGCAGCCCACAACTAGCGGGAGGGCCGAACGAGCAGTACTTC. Its protein is CASSPQLAGGPNEQYF.

The CDR3 DNA follows: TGTGCCTCCGAGGGTGATCAGCCCCAGCATTTT. Amino acids: CASEGDQPQHF. V and J are TRBV6-1 and TRBJ1-5, with unresolved D. The germline gives CDR1 MNHNS, CDR2 SASEGT. The CDR3 sequence is 11 residues long. Trimming shortened V by 11 bases and J by 5 bases, and 10 bases separated the two germline ends.

The chain is built from TRBV2 and TRBJ1-6; the D is unclear. V dropped 7 bases and J dropped 6 bases, with 10 bases sitting between them. Looked up from germline, CDR1 is SNHLY and CDR2 is FYNNEI. There are 13 residues in the CDR3. This CDR3 reads CASTWESNSPLHF. The CDR3 bases are TGTGCCAGCACCTGGGAGAGTAATTCACCCCTCCACTTT.

CDR3 loop: CASSEGGQIQEQYF. CDR3 nucleotide sequence: TGTGCCAGCAGTGAAGGGGGACAGATCCAGGAGCAGTACTTC. The chain links TRBV25-1 to TRBJ2-7, with TRBD1 identical over 7 bases. CDR3 length: 14 amino acids. The germline V gene has CDR1 MGHDK and CDR2 SYGVNS. With 2 bases clipped from V and 7 bases from J, the junction kept 8 bases outside the gene matches.

The chain carries TRBV6-1 and TRBJ2-3; no reliable D call. CDR3 size: 11 residues. Trimming pared 7 bases from V and 1 base from J, leaving 3 bases between. CDR1 and CDR2 (germline): MNHNS, SASEGT. CDR3 DNA sequence: TGTGCCAGCACGGGCACAGATACGCAGTATTTT. This codes for CASTGTDTQYF.

V and J are TRBV29-1 and TRBJ2-3; no clear D. Trimming took off 4 bases at V and 1 base at J, with 6 bases between the two ends. CDR3 length equals 12 residues. Germline-derived CDR1 and CDR2 are SQVTM and ANQGSEA. The CDR3 here is CSVVRGTDTQYF. DNA for the CDR3: TGCAGCGTTGTTAGGGGCACAGATACGCAGTATTTT.

The rearrangement uses TRBV25-1 and TRBJ1-2; D gene uncertain. There are 11 residues in the CDR3. Germline V CDR1 and CDR2: MGHDK, SYGVNS. V was shortened by 8 bases and J by 7 bases, with 11 bases between the two germline ends. The CDR3: CASLTGGGYTF. Written as DNA, the CDR3 is TGTGCCAGCTTGACGGGTGGTGGCTACACCTTC.

V is TRBV4-2 and J is TRBJ2-2; D not resolved. CDR1 is LGHNA, CDR2 YNFKEQ, per germline. The V end lost 0 bases, the J end lost 6 bases, and 8 bases lay between the germline ends. This CDR3 comprises 14 residues. The CDR3 nucleotides are TGTGCCAGCAGCCAAGATCTTGAGGCCGGGGAGCTGTTTTTT. As protein: CASSQDLEAGELFF.

This clone turned up a few times. The chain uses TRBV5-1 and TRBJ1-6, with D maybe TRBD1 (5 bases). CDR1 SGHRS and CDR2 YFSETQ come from the germline V gene. V lost 2 bases and J lost 6, with 18 bases in between. CDR3 length: 17 residues. CDR3 sequence (DNA): TGCGCCAGCAGCTTAGGCTCCGGGGCGTCCCTTAATTCACCCCTCCACTTT. Translating gives CASSLGSGASLNSPLHF.

The J gene is TRBJ2-7, the V gene TRBV7-8; D unclear. The CDR3 has 12 residues. CDR1 and CDR2 (germline): SGHVS, FQNEAQ. The ends were cut back, 1 base at V and 7 bases at J, with 8 bases in the middle. The chain's CDR3 is CASSLDSWEQYF. In DNA form, the CDR3 reads TGTGCCAGCAGCTTAGACAGTTGGGAGCAGTACTTC.